A single sample is the source of the 14 T cell receptor beta chains below, sequenced in a study of T cells after yellow fever vaccination. In TCRdb, the 5' RACE reads were re-called with MiXCR into one record per CDR3 protein. Of roughly 500,000 distinct CDR3 sequences listed, 19% were seen once; the top ten hold 13% to 15%. This material consisted of PBMCs, taken 15 days after the yellow fever booster vaccination. These TCRs come from a man in his thirties or forties who received the YFV17D yellow fever vaccine.

This chain links TRBV6-1 with TRBJ2-4; 10 nucleotides align to TRBD2. V trimming: 6 bases; J trimming: 8 bases; junction bases outside the gene matches: 13. Germline-derived CDR1 and CDR2 are MNHNS and SASEGT. The CDR3 has 16 amino acids. The CDR3 region is CASSQGLAGDWDIQYF. CDR3 bases: TGTGCCAGCAGCCAAGGCCTAGCGGGAGATTGGGACATTCAGTACTTC.

This clonotype has just a few counts. The CDR3 DNA is TGCGCCAGCAGCTTACAGTCGGTCGGGGAGCTGTTTTTT. This sequence encodes CASSLQSVGELFF. V usage is TRBV5-1 and J usage is TRBJ2-2; the D is unclear. Germline V gene lookup returns CDR1 SGHRS and CDR2 YFSETQ. Between the trimmed V and J ends, which lost 2 bases and 7 bases, there was a span of 9 bases. The CDR3 loop spans 13 amino acids.

The chain uses TRBV30 and TRBJ2-3; 7 nucleotides agree with TRBD2. Per the germline V gene, CDR1 is GTSNPN and CDR2 is SVGIG (reference sequence). This CDR3 has 14 residues. V was clipped by 2 bases and J by 1 base; unmatched bases: 3. The DNA of the CDR3 is TGTGCCTGGAGTCTAGCGGTTGGCACAGATACGCAGTATTTT. Translation: CAWSLAVGTDTQYF.

J is TRBJ2-1 and V is TRBV12-3 or TRBV12-4; 7 nucleotides match TRBD2. The trim removed 6 bases at V and 2 bases at J, leaving 7 bases unmatched. The CDR3 is made up of 15 amino acids. The CDR3 protein is CASSRTSEPYNEQFF. The CDR3 DNA is TGTGCCAGCAGCCGTACTAGCGAACCCTACAATGAGCAGTTCTTC.

The CDR3 spells CASSHQTTMNTEAFF. In DNA, the CDR3 is TGTGCCAGCAGCCACCAGACAACCATGAACACTGAAGCTTTCTTT. The rearrangement uses TRBV3-1 and TRBJ1-1; no definite D call. Germline lookup yields CDR1 LGHDT and CDR2 YNNKEL (reference sequence). This CDR3 comprises 15 residues. V gave up 3 bases and J gave up 0 bases, with 11 bases separating them.

The chain links TRBV6-5 to TRBJ2-2; possible D gene TRBD1, 5 bases. The CDR3 contains 14 residues. V was clipped by 4 bases and J by 6 bases, with 12 bases between them. Per the germline V gene, CDR1 is MNHEY and CDR2 is SVGAGI. CDR3 DNA sequence: TGTGCCAGCAGTTGGGCAGGGATCGCCGGGGAGCTGTTTTTT. Residues: CASSWAGIAGELFF.

V gene TRBV12-3 or TRBV12-4 combines with J gene TRBJ2-3; the D is unclear. This CDR3 spans 12 amino acids. The ends were cut back, 6 bases at V and 6 bases at J, with 10 bases in the middle. The CDR3 region has the DNA TGTGCCAGCAGCCGATTAGAGGATACGCAGTATTTT. Amino acid sequence: CASSRLEDTQYF.

The rearrangement uses TRBV23-1 and TRBJ1-5; D is perhaps TRBD1 (5 bases). TRBV23-1 is an ORF; its function is uncertain. The CDR3 has 16 amino acids. The V gene lost 0 bases and the J gene lost 2 bases, with 11 bases spanning the gap. CDR3 bases: TGCGCCAGCAGTCAATCGGGCAGGGATGGCAATCAGCCCCAGCATTTT. This gives the protein CASSQSGRDGNQPQHF.

This clonotype has a handful of counts. The V call is TRBV20-1, the J call TRBJ2-1; the match to TRBD2 covers 10 bases. V lost 3 bases and J lost 8; bases outside the gene matches: 7. Germline V lookup: CDR1 DFQATT, CDR2 SNEGSKA (reference sequence). The CDR3 has 14 residues. CDR3 sequence: CSARLAGALDEQFF. Here the CDR3 DNA reads TGCAGTGCTAGGCTAGCGGGAGCCTTGGATGAGCAGTTCTTC.

The V gene is TRBV12-3 or TRBV12-4, the J gene TRBJ1-4; D uncertain. The V and J ends lost 2 bases and 0 bases respectively, with 4 bases between them. There are 14 residues in the CDR3. CDR3 nucleotides: TGTGCCAGCAGTTTATTCGCAACTAATGAAAAACTGTTTTTT. It yields the protein CASSLFATNEKLFF.

The gene calls are TRBV27 and TRBJ2-7; TRBD2 matches at 11 bases. Germline CDR1 and CDR2: MNHEY and SMNVEV (reference sequence). The CDR3 extends over 15 amino acids. With 5 bases clipped from V and 6 bases from J, the junction kept 9 bases outside the gene matches. CDR3 bases: TGTGCCAGCAGTAAGACGGGACTAGCGGTTCGCGAGCAGTACTTC. This gives the protein CASSKTGLAVREQYF.

There are a few counts of this clonotype. The chain recombines TRBV6-1 with TRBJ2-5; TRBD1 might be the D (6 bases). The V gene's germline CDR1 is MNHNS and CDR2 SASEGT. CDR3 size: 15 residues. V gave up 5 bases and J gave up 2 bases, with 15 bases separating them. The CDR3 loop is CASSQWGLQQETQYF. CDR3 bases: TGTGCCAGCAGTCAGTGGGGGCTCCAACAAGAGACCCAGTACTTC.

The V and J genes are TRBV6-2 or TRBV6-3 and TRBJ2-1, with TRBD2 identical over 9 bases. Looked up from germline, CDR1 is MNHEY and CDR2 is SVGEGT. V was clipped by 1 base and J by 7 bases; unmatched bases: 20. The CDR3 loop spans 20 amino acids. The CDR3 DNA follows: TGTGCCAGCAGTTACTACCGCCCCTGGGGACTAGCAGGAGGAGGAAATGAGCAGTTCTTC. As protein: CASSYYRPWGLAGGGNEQFF.

V and J are TRBV29-1 and TRBJ2-5, with 8 bases that match TRBD2. V dropped 7 bases and J dropped 5; count of bases not matched to a gene: 9. CDR1 is SQVTM, CDR2 ANQGSEA, per germline. The CDR3 covers 13 residues. CDR3 in DNA: TGCAGCGCCGCCCGGGCTAGCGGGGAGACCCAGTACTTC. This sequence encodes CSAARASGETQYF.